A single TCR beta chain is shown here with its context. Antigen specificity is unknown. PCR was performed using 60 Vbeta and 13 Jbeta primers. TCRdb keeps only in-frame clones here, not all; method: immunoSEQ multiplex PCR. The data contain around 200,000 clones, around 83% of them seen just once; the ten biggest clones take up 10%. This sample is drawn from a study of cytomegalovirus exposure and HLA in healthy donors. Across the whole study: There were about 85 million unique TCRs (from HLA-typed donors) in an early data release.

This CDR3 comprises 17 residues. After removal of 4 bases from V and 1 base from J, the junction contained 5 bases not matched to a gene. CDR1 is SGHRS and CDR2 is YFSETQ in the germline V gene. Study-level points and caveats: Published work reported that the classifier diagnosed cytomegalovirus status with high specificity and sensitivity. Available immune exposure information was restricted to CMV serostatus only. Later analysis reportedly placed an Asian-associated ancestry cluster below the roughly 640-donor mean in N-insertions.

The sequenced material came from PBMCs. The clonotype was recovered from a woman in her forties or fifties in good health and CMV-seropositive. V is TRBV5-1 and J is TRBJ1-6; 10 positions agree with TRBD1. The CDR3 protein is CASSPGQGGSYNSPLHF. The DNA for the CDR3 is TGCGCCAGCAGCCCAGGACAGGGGGGTTCCTATAATTCACCCCTCCACTTT.